This is a list of T cell receptor beta chains from one sample in a study of cytomegalovirus exposure and HLA in healthy donors. Sequencing used immunoSEQ multiplex PCR; TCRdb keeps in-frame clones, though not all of them. This sample has hundreds of thousands of clones, with roughly 78% found just once. Sequencing was performed on PBMCs. These receptors were obtained from a boy under 18 in good health and CMV-seronegative. CDR3s include the opening cysteine and the closing phenylalanine or tryptophan. Each record gives: clone size, D gene, V gene, J gene, CDR3 DNA, CDR3 protein. D genes are given only for firm matches. The size entry is marked missing in some rows and otherwise reads once, few, many or a size class.

clone size: NA
D gene: TRBD1
V gene: TRBV29-1
J gene: TRBJ1-1
CDR3 DNA: TGCAGCGTCCCGGACAGGGGGCCTATGAACACTGAAGCTTTCTTT
CDR3 protein: CSVPDRGPMNTEAFF

clone size: NA
D gene: TRBD2
V gene: TRBV5-4
J gene: TRBJ2-5
CDR3 DNA: TGTGCCAGCAGCCACGGACTAGCGGGAGAAGAGACCCAGTACTTC
CDR3 protein: CASSHGLAGEETQYF

clone size: NA
D gene: NA
V gene: TRBV7-7
J gene: TRBJ2-5
CDR3 DNA: TGTGCCAGCAGCTTACGCCCCGTCCGGGGTGAAGAGACCCAGTACTTC
CDR3 protein: CASSLRPVRGEETQYF

clone size: NA
D gene: NA
V gene: TRBV5-5
J gene: TRBJ1-6
CDR3 DNA: TGTGCCAGCAGCTTGGCTGGCAGTACTAATTCACCCCTCCACTTT
CDR3 protein: CASSLAGSTNSPLHF

clone size: few
D gene: NA
V gene: TRBV13
J gene: TRBJ2-7
CDR3 DNA: TGTGCCAGCGGGGCGGGGAACTACGAGCAGTACTTC
CDR3 protein: CASGAGNYEQYF

clone size: NA
D gene: TRBD2
V gene: TRBV10-3
J gene: TRBJ2-5
CDR3 DNA: TGTGCCATCAGTGAGTCGCGAACGGGAGGGATGGGAGAGACCCAGTACTTC
CDR3 protein: CAISESRTGGMGETQYF

clone size: NA
D gene: NA
V gene: TRBV30
J gene: TRBJ2-3
CDR3 DNA: TGTGCCTGGAACCCCTGGGGGGGCACAGATACGCAGTATTTT
CDR3 protein: CAWNPWGGTDTQYF

clone size: NA
D gene: NA
V gene: TRBV6-6
J gene: TRBJ1-1
CDR3 DNA: TGTGCCAGCAGTTACTCAGCCCGGGATATGAACACTGAAGCTTTCTTT
CDR3 protein: CASSYSARDMNTEAFF

clone size: NA
D gene: NA
V gene: TRBV27
J gene: TRBJ1-1
CDR3 DNA: TGTGCCAGCAGGGAACAGGGAAACACTGAAGCTTTCTTT
CDR3 protein: CASREQGNTEAFF

clone size: NA
D gene: TRBD1
V gene: TRBV6-1
J gene: TRBJ2-7
CDR3 DNA: TGTGCCAGCAGTGGGACAGGGTTCCACGAGCAGTACTTC
CDR3 protein: CASSGTGFHEQYF

clone size: NA
D gene: TRBD2
V gene: TRBV6-4
J gene: TRBJ2-3
CDR3 DNA: TGTGCCACCTCCTGGACTAGCGGGAGTGATACGCAGTATTTT
CDR3 protein: CATSWTSGSDTQYF

clone size: NA
D gene: TRBD2
V gene: TRBV13
J gene: TRBJ2-4
CDR3 DNA: TGTGCCAGCAGCCCTAGCGGGGGGGCCAAAAACATTCAGTACTTC
CDR3 protein: CASSPSGGAKNIQYF

clone size: NA
D gene: NA
V gene: TRBV12-1
J gene: TRBJ2-3
CDR3 DNA: TGTGCCAGCAGCTCCGGACTAGCGGGAGGATCAGATACGCAGTATTTT
CDR3 protein: CASSSGLAGGSDTQYF

clone size: once
D gene: TRBD1
V gene: TRBV27
J gene: TRBJ1-4
CDR3 DNA: TGTGCCAGCAGCCGAAAGGTTAACAGGGGGCCAAGCCTTGCGGCTGAAAAACTGTTTTTT
CDR3 protein: CASSRKVNRGPSLAAEKLFF

clone size: NA
D gene: NA
V gene: TRBV7-9
J gene: TRBJ1-1
CDR3 DNA: TGTGCCAGCAGCTTAAGAGAGGACACTGAAGCTTTCTTT
CDR3 protein: CASSLREDTEAFF

clone size: once
D gene: TRBD2
V gene: TRBV10-3
J gene: TRBJ2-5
CDR3 DNA: TGTGCCATCAGTGAATTAGCGGGGCTCCAAGAGACCCAGTACTTC
CDR3 protein: CAISELAGLQETQYF

clone size: few
D gene: TRBD1
V gene: TRBV5-6
J gene: TRBJ2-3
CDR3 DNA: TGTGCCAGCAGCTTGGAGCTGGACAGGGGGAAAAGGGTGACAGATACGCAGTATTTT
CDR3 protein: CASSLELDRGKRVTDTQYF

clone size: NA
D gene: NA
V gene: TRBV2
J gene: TRBJ2-1
CDR3 DNA: TGTGCCAGCAGAAACCGGGACAACTACAATGAGCAGTTCTTC
CDR3 protein: CASRNRDNYNEQFF

clone size: NA
D gene: NA
V gene: TRBV4-2
J gene: TRBJ2-4
CDR3 DNA: TGTGCCAGCAGTGGGTACGGGGTCATAGCCAAAAACATTCAGTACTTC
CDR3 protein: CASSGYGVIAKNIQYF

clone size: once
D gene: TRBD2
V gene: TRBV10-3
J gene: TRBJ2-7
CDR3 DNA: TGTGCCGTACAAAGAATGGCGGGAGGTGCCTACGAGCAGTACTTC
CDR3 protein: CAVQRMAGGAYEQYF

clone size: NA
D gene: TRBD2
V gene: TRBV9
J gene: TRBJ2-4
CDR3 DNA: TGTGCCAGCAGCGTAACGCTAGCGGGGGGAAATCAGTACTTC
CDR3 protein: CASSVTLAGGNQYF

clone size: NA
D gene: NA
V gene: TRBV5-1
J gene: TRBJ1-2
CDR3 DNA: TGCGCCAGCAGTTCTCCCCCGCGGGGTGCAGATAACTATGGCTACACCTTC
CDR3 protein: CASSSPPRGADNYGYTF

clone size: NA
D gene: TRBD1
V gene: TRBV19
J gene: TRBJ1-4
CDR3 DNA: TGTGCCAGTACCCCGGACAGGGCGGGAAGTGAAAAACTGTTTTTT
CDR3 protein: CASTPDRAGSEKLFF

clone size: NA
D gene: TRBD2
V gene: TRBV27
J gene: TRBJ2-2
CDR3 DNA: TGTGCCAGCAGTCTAGCGGGAGGGCACACCGGGGAGCTGTTTTTT
CDR3 protein: CASSLAGGHTGELFF

clone size: NA
D gene: NA
V gene: TRBV9
J gene: TRBJ2-2
CDR3 DNA: TGTGCCAGCAGCGAAGGCAGGTCGAGGGAGCTGTTTTTT
CDR3 protein: CASSEGRSRELFF

clone size: NA
D gene: TRBD1
V gene: TRBV29-1
J gene: TRBJ1-2
CDR3 DNA: TGCAGCGTTGTGACAGGGACCCCCTTCCACTATGGCTACACCTTC
CDR3 protein: CSVVTGTPFHYGYTF

clone size: NA
D gene: NA
V gene: TRBV5-6
J gene: TRBJ2-7
CDR3 DNA: TGTGCCAGCTTTACGCGGGGTCTCGAGCAGTACTTC
CDR3 protein: CASFTRGLEQYF

clone size: NA
D gene: TRBD1
V gene: TRBV9
J gene: TRBJ1-2
CDR3 DNA: TGTGCCAGCAGCGTAGCTTTAGTCCCGGGACAGGGGTCCCTTACTAACTATGGCTACACCTTC
CDR3 protein: CASSVALVPGQGSLTNYGYTF

clone size: NA
D gene: TRBD1
V gene: TRBV6-6
J gene: TRBJ1-2
CDR3 DNA: TGTGCCATCCAGGGGGCCTATGGCTACACCTTC
CDR3 protein: CAIQGAYGYTF

clone size: once
D gene: NA
V gene: TRBV2
J gene: TRBJ2-7
CDR3 DNA: TGTGCCAGCTTTGGTGGACTTTACGAGCAGTACTTC
CDR3 protein: CASFGGLYEQYF

clone size: few
D gene: NA
V gene: TRBV6-5
J gene: TRBJ1-4
CDR3 DNA: TGTGCCAGCAGCTTCAGTTCAACTAATGAAAAACTGTTTTTT
CDR3 protein: CASSFSSTNEKLFF

clone size: NA
D gene: NA
V gene: TRBV12-5
J gene: TRBJ1-2
CDR3 DNA: TGTGCTAGTGGTTTGGTACCCAACAGGGATTCGGGCGGCTACACCTTC
CDR3 protein: CASGLVPNRDSGGYTF

clone size: few
D gene: TRBD2
V gene: TRBV6-4
J gene: TRBJ2-1
CDR3 DNA: TGTGCCAGCAGTGACTCGAGTGTACCGGGACTAGGCAATGAGCAGTTCTTC
CDR3 protein: CASSDSSVPGLGNEQFF

clone size: NA
D gene: NA
V gene: TRBV19
J gene: TRBJ2-5
CDR3 DNA: TGTGCCTCGGCGGGATTAACGGGGGAGACCCAGTACTTC
CDR3 protein: CASAGLTGETQYF

clone size: NA
D gene: NA
V gene: TRBV14
J gene: TRBJ2-1
CDR3 DNA: TGTGCCAGCACCCCCCACGGGGGAAATGAGCAGTTCTTC
CDR3 protein: CASTPHGGNEQFF

clone size: NA
D gene: NA
V gene: TRBV7-6
J gene: TRBJ1-2
CDR3 DNA: TGTGCCAGCAGCTCTACAGGAAACTATGGCTACACCTTC
CDR3 protein: CASSSTGNYGYTF

clone size: NA
D gene: NA
V gene: TRBV4-2
J gene: TRBJ1-1
CDR3 DNA: TGTGCCAGCAGCCAACCAGTCAACACTGAAGCTTTCTTT
CDR3 protein: CASSQPVNTEAFF

clone size: NA
D gene: TRBD2
V gene: TRBV7-9
J gene: TRBJ2-3
CDR3 DNA: TGTGCCAGCAGCTTAGGTTTGCGGGGGAGCACAGATACGCAGTATTTT
CDR3 protein: CASSLGLRGSTDTQYF

clone size: NA
D gene: NA
V gene: TRBV15
J gene: TRBJ2-1
CDR3 DNA: TGTGCCACCAGCAGAGATAGGGTAGGGAGCTCCTACAATGAGCAGTTCTTC
CDR3 protein: CATSRDRVGSSYNEQFF

clone size: NA
D gene: NA
V gene: TRBV4-1
J gene: TRBJ1-4
CDR3 DNA: TGCGCCAGCAGCCAAGGAGGAGGACAGATTAATGAAAAACTGTTTTTT
CDR3 protein: CASSQGGGQINEKLFF

clone size: NA
D gene: TRBD1
V gene: TRBV2
J gene: TRBJ1-2
CDR3 DNA: TGTGCCAGCAGTGAAGTAATGACAGGGGAGGCCTATGGCTACACCTTC
CDR3 protein: CASSEVMTGEAYGYTF

clone size: once
D gene: NA
V gene: TRBV9
J gene: TRBJ1-6
CDR3 DNA: TGTGCCAGCAGCCTTTCCACGACAGTGAGGTATTCACCCCTCCACTTT
CDR3 protein: CASSLSTTVRYSPLHF